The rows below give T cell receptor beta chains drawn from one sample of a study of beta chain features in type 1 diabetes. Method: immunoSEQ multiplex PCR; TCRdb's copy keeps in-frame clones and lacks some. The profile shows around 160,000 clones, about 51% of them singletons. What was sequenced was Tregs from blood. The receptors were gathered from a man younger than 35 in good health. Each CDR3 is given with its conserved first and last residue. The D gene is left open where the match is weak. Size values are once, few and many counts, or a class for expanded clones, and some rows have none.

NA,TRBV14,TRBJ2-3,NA,TGTGCCAGCAGCCAACGGGGGTTCGGCACAGATACGCAGTATTTT,CASSQRGFGTDTQYF
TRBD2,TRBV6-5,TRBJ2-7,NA,TGTGCCAGCCAAAGAGAGCGGGAGGAATCCTACGAGCAGTACTTC,CASQREREESYEQYF
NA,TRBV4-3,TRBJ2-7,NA,TGCGCCAGCAGCCCTGTTTTTTCGTCCTACGAGCAGTACTTC,CASSPVFSSYEQYF
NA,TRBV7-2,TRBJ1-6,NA,TGTGCCAGCAGCTTCCCGAGGCTGCCCCTCCACTTT,CASSFPRLPLHF
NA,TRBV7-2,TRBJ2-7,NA,TGTGCCAGCAGCTTTAACAAGCGTTACGAGCAGTACTTC,CASSFNKRYEQYF
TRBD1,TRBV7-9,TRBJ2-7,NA,TGTGCCAGCAGCTCCTGGACAGGAACCTACGAGCAGTACTTC,CASSSWTGTYEQYF
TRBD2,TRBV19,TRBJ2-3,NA,TGTGCCAGTGACAGCGGGGGGGCAGGTGATACGCAGTATTTT,CASDSGGAGDTQYF
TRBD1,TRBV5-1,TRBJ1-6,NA,TGCGCCAGCAGCTTGGGGTCGGGACAGATCTATAATTCACCCCTCCACTTT,CASSLGSGQIYNSPLHF
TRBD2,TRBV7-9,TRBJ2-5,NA,TGTGCCAGCAGCAGAGCGGGACTAGCGGGACTTTGGGGAGAGACCCAGTACTTC,CASSRAGLAGLWGETQYF
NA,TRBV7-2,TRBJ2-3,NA,TGTGCCAGCAGCTTAGCAGTGCTGCGGGGGCGCGTGGATACGCAGTATTTT,CASSLAVLRGRVDTQYF
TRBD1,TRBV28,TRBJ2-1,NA,TGTGCCAGCAGTCCGCCGGGACAGGGGGCGCGTGAGCAGTTCTTC,CASSPPGQGAREQFF
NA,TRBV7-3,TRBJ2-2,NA,TGTGCCAGCAGCGAACTAGCAAACACCGGGGAGCTGTTTTTT,CASSELANTGELFF
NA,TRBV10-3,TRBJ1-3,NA,TGTGCCATCAGTGAGAAAGGGAGCACCATATATTTT,CAISEKGSTIYF
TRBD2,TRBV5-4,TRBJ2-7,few,TGTGCCAGCAGCTGGGGAGGGAACTCCTACGAGCAGTACTTC,CASSWGGNSYEQYF
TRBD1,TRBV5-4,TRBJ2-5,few,TGTGCCAGCAGCTTGGCCAGGGGGACAGGGGTCCAAGAGACCCAGTACTTC,CASSLARGTGVQETQYF
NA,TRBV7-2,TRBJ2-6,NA,TGTGCCAGCAGCTTTACAGGGACTGGGGCCAACGTCCTGACTTTC,CASSFTGTGANVLTF
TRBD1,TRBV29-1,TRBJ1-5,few,TGCAGCGCTGGACAGGGGGATCAGCCCCAGCATTTT,CSAGQGDQPQHF
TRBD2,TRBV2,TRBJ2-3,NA,TGTGCCAGTTCCGGGACTAGCGGGGGGAGCACAGATACGCAGTATTTT,CASSGTSGGSTDTQYF
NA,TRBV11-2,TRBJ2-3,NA,TGTGCCAGCAGCCGATTACGTCAGGATGGTCCGTATTTT,CASSRLRQDGPYF
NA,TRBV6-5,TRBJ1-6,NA,TGTGCCAGCAGGGGGGGTCTATCGCTCCACTTT,CASRGGLSLHF
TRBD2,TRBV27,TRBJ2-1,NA,TGTGCCAGCAGTTTAGAACTAGCGACACTCAATGAGCAGTTCTTC,CASSLELATLNEQFF
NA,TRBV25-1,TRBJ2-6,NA,TGTGCCAGCAGCCTAAGATGGGGAGCCGGGGCCAACGTCCTGACTTTC,CASSLRWGAGANVLTF
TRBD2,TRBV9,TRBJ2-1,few,TGTGCCAGCAGCGGGCGACTAGCGCTGACTAATGAGCAGTTCTTC,CASSGRLALTNEQFF
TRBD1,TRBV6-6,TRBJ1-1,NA,TGTGCCAGCAGCCACCCGCGGACAGGGAGGTGGGCTGAAGCTTTCTTT,CASSHPRTGRWAEAFF
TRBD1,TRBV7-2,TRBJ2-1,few,TGTGCCAGCAGCTTGGGACAGGTAGTGGATGAGCAGTTCTTC,CASSLGQVVDEQFF
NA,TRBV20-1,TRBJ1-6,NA,TGCAGTGCTCCCCGGGGTTCACCCCTCCACTTT,CSAPRGSPLHF
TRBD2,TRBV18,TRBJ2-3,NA,TGTGCCAGCCACGGACTAGCGGTTAGCACAGATACGCAGTATTTT,CASHGLAVSTDTQYF
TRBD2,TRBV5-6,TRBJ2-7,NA,TGTGCCAGCAGCCGCAAAGGACTAGCGGTACGTGGCGAGCAGTACTTC,CASSRKGLAVRGEQYF
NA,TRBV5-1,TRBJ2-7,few,TGCGCCAGCAGCCTCTATAGCGGATACGAGCAGTACTTC,CASSLYSGYEQYF
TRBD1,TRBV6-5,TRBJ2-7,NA,TGTGCCAGCAGCGACCGGGACAGGGCCTACGAGCAGTACTTC,CASSDRDRAYEQYF
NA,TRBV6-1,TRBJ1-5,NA,TGTGCCAGCAGTTCGGTTGGCAATCAGCCCCAGCATTTT,CASSSVGNQPQHF
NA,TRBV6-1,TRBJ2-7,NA,TGTGCCAGCGGGAGAGCAGATCACTACGAGCAGTACTTC,CASGRADHYEQYF
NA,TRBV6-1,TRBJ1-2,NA,TGTGCCAGCAGGGAAAGGACGGGATATGGCTACACCTTC,CASRERTGYGYTF
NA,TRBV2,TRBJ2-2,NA,TGTGCCAGCAGTCAGTCTCCGAACACCGGGGAGCTGTTTTTT,CASSQSPNTGELFF
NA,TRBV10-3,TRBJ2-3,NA,TGTGCCATCACGGAGGACACAGATACGCAGTATTTT,CAITEDTDTQYF
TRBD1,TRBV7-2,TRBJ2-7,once,TGTGCCAGCAGCTTCAGCCGGGACAGCTACGAGCAGTACTTC,CASSFSRDSYEQYF
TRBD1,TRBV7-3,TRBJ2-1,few,TGTGCCAGCAGTGAAACAGGGGCCAGCTCCTACAATGAGCAGTTCTTC,CASSETGASSYNEQFF
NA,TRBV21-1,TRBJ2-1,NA,TGTGCCAGCAGCAAAAGGTTCCCCTCAGGGAAAGTTCGCCTTAGGTTCTTC,CASSKRFPSGKVRLRFF
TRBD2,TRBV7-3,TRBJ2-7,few,TGTGCCAGCAGCAATGGCCTAGCGGGCAGCGAGCAGTACTTC,CASSNGLAGSEQYF
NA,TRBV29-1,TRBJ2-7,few,TGCAGCGTCCGGTCGGACAGCACCTACGAGCAGTACTTC,CSVRSDSTYEQYF
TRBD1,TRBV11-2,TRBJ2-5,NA,TGTGCCAGCAGCCCCCGAACAGGGGGCGGAACAGAGACCCAGTACTTC,CASSPRTGGGTETQYF
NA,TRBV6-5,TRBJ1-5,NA,TGTGCCAGCCGCCCGTTTCTATTCAATCAGCCCCAGCATTTT,CASRPFLFNQPQHF
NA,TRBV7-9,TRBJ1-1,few,TGTGCCAGCAGCTTAGGGAGGTCGGGCACTGAAGCTTTCTTT,CASSLGRSGTEAFF
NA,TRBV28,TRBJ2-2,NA,TGTGCCAGCAGCCTACACTCACCAGGAACCGGGGAGCTGTTTTTT,CASSLHSPGTGELFF
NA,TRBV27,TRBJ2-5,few,TGTGCCAGCCGTACCCGCGATAGAGGGCGACAAGAGACCCAGTACTTC,CASRTRDRGRQETQYF
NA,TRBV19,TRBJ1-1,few,TGTGCCAGTAGTGCTGGCAGGGTGAACACTGAAGCTTTCTTT,CASSAGRVNTEAFF
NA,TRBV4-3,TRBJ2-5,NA,TGCGCCAGCAGCCAAGTAGTCGGGGAAGAGACCCAGTACTTC,CASSQVVGEETQYF
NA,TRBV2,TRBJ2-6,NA,TGTGCCAGCAGCGAGGGGGGGGGAGCTGGGGCCAACGTCCTGACTTTC,CASSEGGGAGANVLTF
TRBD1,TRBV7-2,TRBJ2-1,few,TGTGCCAGCAGCCGCATGACAGGGGCGTACAATGAGCAGTTCTTC,CASSRMTGAYNEQFF
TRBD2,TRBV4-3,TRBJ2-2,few,TGCGCCAGCAGCCCACTAGCGGCAGCACACACCGGGGAGCTGTTTTTT,CASSPLAAAHTGELFF
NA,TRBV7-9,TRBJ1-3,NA,TGTGCCGGGGCCTGGGCGCAAAAATCTGGAAACACCATATATTTT,CAGAWAQKSGNTIYF
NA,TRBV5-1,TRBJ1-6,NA,TGCGCCAGCAGCTTGGTCGGGGGTGGGGATTCACCCCTCCACTTT,CASSLVGGGDSPLHF